This passage covers 19 T cell receptor beta chains from one sample sequenced in a study of blood T cells in healthy people across ages (dated by TCRdb to the mid-2010s). Libraries were prepared through 5' RACE. Instrument used: Illumina HiSeq 2500. A second PCR of about 6 to 11 cycles was performed with a sample-barcoded 5' primer and a J-beta primer mix. TCRdb reworked the public reads: Q25 trimming with fastp, MiXCR clone assembly, productive beta chains retained. Here each entry gathers all rows of one CDR3 protein and keeps the most common genes and DNA. This sample is represented by approximately 1.5 million distinct CDR3 sequences; 34% of them were singletons. The ten largest clones represent roughly 10% of the sample. The sequencing input was blood. Source of these receptors: a woman aged 30 to 39 in good health.

This clonotype was counted a few times. The chain combines TRBV9 with TRBJ1-2, with D hard to call. The CDR3 is made up of 13 amino acids. The V end lost 1 base, the J end lost 6 bases, and 10 bases lay between the germline ends. Germline CDR1 SGDLS, CDR2 YYNGEE. CDR3 loop: CASSVTSGHGYTF. The CDR3 nucleotides read TGTGCCAGCAGCGTAACCAGTGGCCATGGCTACACCTTC. Variable domain in full (rest from reference TRBV9 and TRBJ1-2): DSGVTQTPKHLITATGQRVTLRCSPRSGDLSVYWYQQSLDQGLQFLIQYYNGEERAKGNILERFSAQQFPDLHSELNLSSLELGDSALYFCASSVTSGHGYTFGSGTRLTVV.

The chain joins TRBV12-3 or TRBV12-4 to TRBJ2-7; D is unresolved. This CDR3 has 13 amino acids. V was pared by 3 bases and J by 3 bases, with 9 bases between. The CDR3 loop is CASSLAAYYEQYF. For the CDR3, the DNA is TGTGCCAGCAGTTTGGCTGCGTACTACGAGCAGTACTTC.

This clonotype was detected many times. The J gene is TRBJ2-1, the V gene TRBV20-1, with D unclear. The CDR3 sequence is 12 residues long. The V end lost 2 bases, the J end lost 5 bases, and 7 bases lay between the germline ends. Germline CDR1 DFQATT, CDR2 SNEGSKA (reference sequence). CDR3 residues: CSARRKDNEQFF. CDR3 nucleotides: TGCAGTGCTAGACGCAAAGACAATGAGCAGTTCTTC.

This clonotype came up many times. This chain joins TRBV29-1 and TRBJ2-1, with 9 nucleotides matching TRBD1. Germline CDR1 SQVTM, CDR2 ANQGSEA. CDR3 length equals 15 residues. V shed 3 bases, J shed 6 bases, and the junction held 9 bases outside the gene matches. The CDR3 DNA reads as TGCAGCGTTGACTCGGACAGGGGCGACCTCAATGAGCAGTTCTTC. Encoded protein: CSVDSDRGDLNEQFF.

V is TRBV28 and J is TRBJ2-7; 9 bases align to TRBD2. CDR1 is MDHEN, CDR2 SYDVKM, per germline. With 7 bases clipped from V and 0 bases from J, the junction kept 1 base outside the gene matches. CDR3 length: 13 residues. The CDR3 nucleotides read TGTGCCAGCACTAGCGGGACCTCCTACGAGCAGTACTTC. Residues: CASTSGTSYEQYF. The variable domain in full, with the rest retrieved from reference TRBV28 and TRBJ2-7, is DVKVTQSSRYLVKRTGEKVFLECVQDMDHENMFWYRQDPGLGLRLIYFSYDVKMKEKGDIPEGYSVSREKKERFSLILESASTNQTSMYLCASTSGTSYEQYFGPGTRLTVT.

The chain couples TRBV5-1 to TRBJ2-7; weak D call: TRBD1 (5 bases). The CDR3 runs to 16 residues. The V end was cut by 4 bases, the J end by 3 bases, with 20 bases between. Germline CDR1 and CDR2: SGHRS and YFSETQ. CDR3 nucleotide sequence: TGCGCCAGCAGCGCCATCCCAGGGAACCCTCTCTACGAGCAGTACTTC. It encodes CASSAIPGNPLYEQYF.

V and J are TRBV4-1 and TRBJ1-1; no reliable D call. Trimming shortened V by 3 bases and J by 4 bases, and 12 bases separated the two germline ends. CDR3 length: 14 residues. Germline V gene sequence: CDR1 MGHRA, CDR2 YSYEKL. The CDR3, as DNA: TGCGCCAGCAGCCAGGTTGAGGGTTCCACTGAAGCTTTCTTT. Translation gives CASSQVEGSTEAFF.

The rearrangement joins TRBV5-1 to TRBJ2-3, with 8 nucleotides matching TRBD2. Germline assignment: CDR1 SGHRS and CDR2 YFSETQ. Losses at the gene ends were 1 base for V and 6 bases for J; bases not matched to a gene: 7. CDR3 length equals 15 residues. The CDR3 sequence is CASSLPSGGMDTQYF. Written as DNA, the CDR3 is TGCGCCAGCAGCTTGCCAAGCGGGGGTATGGATACGCAGTATTTT. Full variable domain (remainder filled in from reference TRBV5-1 and TRBJ2-3): KAGVTQTPRYLIKTRGQQVTLSCSPISGHRSVSWYQQTPGQGLQFLFEYFSETQRNKGNFPGRFSGRQFSNSRSEMNVSTLELGDSALYLCASSLPSGGMDTQYFGPGTRLTVL.

The chain employs TRBV4-1 and TRBJ2-7; D unclear. Germline lookup yields CDR1 MGHRA and CDR2 YSYEKL. This CDR3 region has 15 residues. V gave up 3 bases and J gave up 8 bases, with 20 bases separating them. The CDR3 reads CASSHEGNPYYKQYF. In DNA, the CDR3 is TGCGCCAGCAGCCATGAAGGTAACCCATATTACAAGCAGTACTTC.

The V call is TRBV5-1, the J call TRBJ2-1; TRBD2 aligns across 11 bases. There are 18 residues in the CDR3. CDR1 and CDR2 from the germline V gene are SGHRS and YFSETQ. Losses at the gene ends were 4 bases for V and 6 bases for J; bases not matched to a gene: 15. In DNA form, the CDR3 reads TGCGCCAGCAGCCTTGGGCGTCCCGGACTAGCGGGTTCCAATGAGCAGTTCTTC. Protein: CASSLGRPGLAGSNEQFF. Together with reference TRBV5-1 and TRBJ2-1, the CDR3 gives the full variable domain: KAGVTQTPRYLIKTRGQQVTLSCSPISGHRSVSWYQQTPGQGLQFLFEYFSETQRNKGNFPGRFSGRQFSNSRSEMNVSTLELGDSALYLCASSLGRPGLAGSNEQFFGPGTRLTVL.

This clonotype appeared a few times. V usage is TRBV20-1 and J usage is TRBJ1-1; the D is unclear. CDR1 DFQATT and CDR2 SNEGSKA come from the germline V gene (reference sequence). V lost 3 bases to trimming and J lost 3 bases, with 11 bases between them. This CDR3 has 13 residues. The CDR3 DNA reads as TGCAGTGCTAGGGTCACATGGGACACTGAAGCTTTCTTT. Protein product: CSARVTWDTEAFF.

J is TRBJ2-5 and V is TRBV7-2; D unresolved. The CDR3 extends over 15 amino acids. V was cut by 3 bases and J by 2 bases, with 13 bases left in between. Germline loops: CDR1 SGHTA, CDR2 FQGNSA. CDR3 sequence reads: CASSFLGMGQETQYF. The CDR3 DNA is TGTGCCAGCAGCTTCCTGGGCATGGGACAAGAGACCCAGTACTTC.

This chain connects TRBV7-3 to TRBJ1-6, with 9 bases identical to TRBD1. The CDR3 loop spans 14 amino acids. Germline V gene lookup returns CDR1 SGHTA and CDR2 FQGTGA. V trimming: 5 bases; J trimming: 11 bases; junction bases outside the gene matches: 7. CDR3 sequence: CASSVGQGRAPLHF. The CDR3 bases are TGTGCCAGCAGCGTCGGACAGGGGAGGGCACCCCTCCACTTT.

The rearrangement joins TRBV6-6 to TRBJ2-7; D is possibly TRBD1 or TRBD2 (5 bases each). The CDR3 covers 14 residues. Germline V gene lookup returns CDR1 MNHNY and CDR2 SVGAGI (reference sequence). V was cut by 2 bases and J by 7 bases, with 15 bases left in between. The CDR3 bases are TGTGCCAGCAGTTACGGGACCACGACCGGGGAGCAGTACTTC. This codes for CASSYGTTTGEQYF.

The sample holds many counts of this clonotype. The genes are TRBV4-1 and TRBJ2-1; TRBD2 aligns across 10 bases. In germline, CDR1 is MGHRA, CDR2 YSYEKL. V shed 4 bases, J shed 1 base, and the junction held 4 bases outside the gene matches. The CDR3 loop spans 16 amino acids. CDR3 amino acids: CASSLLLAGSYNEQFF. The DNA for the CDR3 is TGCGCCAGCAGCCTCCTACTAGCGGGGTCCTACAATGAGCAGTTCTTC.

The chain is built from TRBV10-3 and TRBJ1-5; a possible D gene is TRBD1 (6 bases). Germline V lookup: CDR1 ENHRY, CDR2 SYGVKD. V gave up 3 bases and J gave up 6 bases, with 15 bases separating them. This CDR3 spans 15 amino acids. DNA for the CDR3: TGTGCCATCAGTGATCAGACAGGATTGAGTCAGCCCCAGCATTTT. It yields the protein CAISDQTGLSQPQHF.

With respect to this clonotype: One end of the junction varies from germline; a read error may be responsible. This rearrangement joins TRBV20-1 to TRBJ1-5; 9 nucleotides agree with TRBD1. Looked up from germline, CDR1 is DFQATT and CDR2 is SNEGSKA (reference sequence). The CDR3 is made up of 16 amino acids. CDR3 coding DNA: TGCAGTACTAGAGGCGTAACCGGGACAGGGTTTCAGCCCCAGCATTTT. It is translated as CSTRGVTGTGFQPQHF.

This clonotype was counted a few times. The genes are TRBV4-1 and TRBJ2-3; a possible D gene is TRBD2 (6 bases). Germline CDR1 reads MGHRA; CDR2 reads YSYEKL. Trimming took 4 bases from V and 3 from J, leaving 17 bases between them. CDR3 length equals 16 residues. DNA of the CDR3: TGCGCCAGCAGCCTGCGGGGCGGGGAGATGACAGATACGCAGTATTTT. It translates to CASSLRGGEMTDTQYF.

The J gene is TRBJ2-1, the V gene TRBV5-1, with D unclear. The CDR3 runs 14 residues. V was pared by 4 bases and J by 6 bases, with 14 bases between. Germline V gene sequence: CDR1 SGHRS, CDR2 YFSETQ. In DNA form, the CDR3 reads TGCGCCAGCAGCCCCGTAAGGGATGCCAATGAGCAGTTCTTC. Translation: CASSPVRDANEQFF.